This T cell receptor (beta chain) was found in a study of shared clonotypes between healthy human individuals. The study, taken as a whole, reports: Larger richness was generally estimated for naive than memory subsets. Despite large depth, sorted-subset datasets appeared incompletely sequenced. When naive CD4 clonotypes were compared across a few donors, about 4.8% were shared.

In the case of this clone: Its antigen is as yet unknown. The same CDR3 can be traced to other DNA sequences in this sample.

Sequenced by immunoSEQ multiplex PCR; TCRdb stores in-frame clones only, minus some. This sample yields some 1 million clones, of which under 80% are seen a single time; roughly 1.4% belongs to the top ten. The CDR3 is made up of 14 amino acids. Looked up from germline, CDR1 is SGHAT and CDR2 is FQNNGV. V lost 1 base, J lost 10 bases, and 11 bases lay in between. The V and J genes are TRBV11-2 and TRBJ1-6; D possibly corresponds to TRBD1 (5 bases). Sequenced material: memory CD4+ T cells sorted from blood. Subset denoted: CD45RA-negative fraction. The receptor comes from a man between 18 and 29 years old in good health. The CDR3 here is CASSLGGESSPLHF. Written as DNA, the CDR3 is TGTGCCAGCAGCTTAGGGGGGGAATCGTCACCCCTCCACTTT.